This TCR beta chain was documented in a study of blood T cells in healthy people across ages. A second roughly 6 to 11 cycle PCR used barcoded and J-beta primers. From the 5' RACE reads, TCRdb called clonotypes with MiXCR, one entry per CDR3 protein. The data contain around 580,000 distinct CDR3 sequences, around 48% of them singletons. In the case of this clonotype: The antigen is undetermined.

Study observations and caveats: Fewer expanded clones and more diversity marked long-lived versus aged donors.

CDR1 is SGDLS and CDR2 is YYNGEE in the germline V gene. The CDR3 spans 15 residues. Deletions cut 0 bases from V and 3 bases from J, with 10 bases between. Sequenced material: blood. The chain recombines TRBV9 with TRBJ1-5; D unclear. The sequence was collected from a man of 80 years or more in good health. The CDR3 DNA reads as TGTGCCAGCAGCGTAGCTGCGGGAATCAATCAGCCCCAGCATTTT. Amino acid sequence: CASSVAAGINQPQHF.